The sequence of this TCR beta chain was determined in a study of blood T cell repertoires in COVID-19. About the research overall: Donors in the United States, Italy and Spain gave samples during acute or convalescent COVID-19. PBMCs, B-cell-depleted T cells, or T cells were the source of the cDNA or gDNA that made up the material.

In germline, CDR1 is SGHAT, CDR2 FQDESV (reference sequence). The CDR3 is made up of 11 amino acids. V lost 2 bases and J lost 5, with 3 bases in between. During active infection, Seattle patients enrolled and were then monitored through disease. Only in-frame clones appear in the TCRdb table, and some are missing; sequencing was by immunoSEQ multiplex PCR. The repertoire includes around 62,000 clones, approximately 85% of them detected once, and 43% sits in the top ten. The chain is built from TRBV11-1 and TRBJ2-5; D gene unclear. The sample taken for sequencing was peripheral blood. The receptor was derived from a woman aged 60-75 years with COVID-19, enrolled during active disease. CDR3 loop: CASSLRETQYF. The CDR3 DNA sequence: TGTGCCAGCAGCTTACGGGAGACCCAGTACTTC.